This paragraph reports one T cell receptor beta chain. Per the authors' pipeline: For nucleated cells, counts were estimated from reference gene primer amplification. Clones were sequenced by immunoSEQ multiplex PCR, and TCRdb holds only the in-frame ones, with some missing. That table is the source of V, J and clone size, and D and trimming were worked out from the DNA. The sample contains 150,000 to 200,000 clones, approximately 86% of which appear only once. This sample was included in a study of blood T cell repertoires in COVID-19. CDR1 and CDR2 (germline): LNHDA, SQIVND (reference sequence). Trimming removed 0 bases at V and 5 bases at J, with 7 bases between. The CDR3 is 13 residues long.

The receptor's source is a woman aged 25 to 39 with active or convalescent COVID-19. The specimen sequenced was peripheral blood. This chain uses TRBV19 with TRBJ1-2; D is uncertain. The CDR3 DNA reads as TGTGCCAGTAGTATAGACAGGCTGTATGGCTACACCTTC. Translation: CASSIDRLYGYTF. Drawing the rest from reference TRBV19 and TRBJ1-2, the complete variable domain is DGGITQSPKYLFRKEGQNVTLSCEQNLNHDAMYWYRQDPGQGLRLIYYSQIVNDFQKGDIAEGYSVSREKKESFPLTVTSAQKNPTAFYLCASSIDRLYGYTFGSGTRLTVV.